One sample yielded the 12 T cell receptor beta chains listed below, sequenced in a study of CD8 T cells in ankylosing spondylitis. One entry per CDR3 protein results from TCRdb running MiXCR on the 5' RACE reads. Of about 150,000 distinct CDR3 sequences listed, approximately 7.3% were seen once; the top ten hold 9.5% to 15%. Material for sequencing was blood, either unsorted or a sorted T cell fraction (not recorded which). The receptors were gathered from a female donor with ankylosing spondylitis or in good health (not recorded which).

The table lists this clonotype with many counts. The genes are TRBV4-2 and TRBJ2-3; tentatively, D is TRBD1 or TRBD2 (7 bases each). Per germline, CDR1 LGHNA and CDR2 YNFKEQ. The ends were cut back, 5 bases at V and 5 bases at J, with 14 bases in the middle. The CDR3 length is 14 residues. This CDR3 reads CASSSGGVEDTQYF. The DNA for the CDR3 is TGTGCCAGCAGCTCAGGGGGGGTCGAAGATACGCAGTATTTT.

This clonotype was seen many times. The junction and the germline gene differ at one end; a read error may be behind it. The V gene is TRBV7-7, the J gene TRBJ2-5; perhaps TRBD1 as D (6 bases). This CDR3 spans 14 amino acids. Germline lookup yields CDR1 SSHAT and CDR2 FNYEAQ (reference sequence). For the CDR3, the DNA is TGTGCTAGCAGTTTTCAGGACAGTTTAGAGACCCAGTACTTC. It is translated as CASSFQDSLETQYF.

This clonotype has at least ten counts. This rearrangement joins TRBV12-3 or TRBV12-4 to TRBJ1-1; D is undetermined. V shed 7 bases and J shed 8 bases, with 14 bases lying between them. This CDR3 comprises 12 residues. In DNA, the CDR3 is TGTGCCAGCACCACGGTTCAGGTCGAAGCTTTCTTT. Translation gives CASTTVQVEAFF.

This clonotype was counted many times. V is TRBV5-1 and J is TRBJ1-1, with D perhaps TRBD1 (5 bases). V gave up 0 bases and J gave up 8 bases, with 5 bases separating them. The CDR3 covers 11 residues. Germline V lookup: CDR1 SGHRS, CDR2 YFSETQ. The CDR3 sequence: CASSLDREAFF. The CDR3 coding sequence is TGCGCCAGCAGCTTGGACAGGGAAGCTTTCTTT.

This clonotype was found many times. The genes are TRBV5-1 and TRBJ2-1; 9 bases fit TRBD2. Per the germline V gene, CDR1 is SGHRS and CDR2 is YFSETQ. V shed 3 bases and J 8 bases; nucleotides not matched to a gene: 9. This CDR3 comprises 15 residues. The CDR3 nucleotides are TGCGCCAGCAGCTGGCGGGGGGGCGTCTTGGATGAGCAGTTCTTC. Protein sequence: CASSWRGGVLDEQFF.

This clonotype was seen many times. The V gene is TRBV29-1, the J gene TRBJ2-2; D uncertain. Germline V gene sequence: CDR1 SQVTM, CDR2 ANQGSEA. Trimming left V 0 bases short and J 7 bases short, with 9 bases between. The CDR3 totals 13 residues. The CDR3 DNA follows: TGCAGCGTTGAAGATCGGGTAGGCGGGGAGCTGTTTTTT. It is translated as CSVEDRVGGELFF.

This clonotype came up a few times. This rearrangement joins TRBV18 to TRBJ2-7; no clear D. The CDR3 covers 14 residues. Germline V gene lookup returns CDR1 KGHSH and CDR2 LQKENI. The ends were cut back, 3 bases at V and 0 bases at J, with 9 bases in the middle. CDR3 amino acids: CASSPQWVSYEQYF. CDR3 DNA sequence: TGTGCCAGCTCACCCCAATGGGTCTCCTACGAGCAGTACTTC. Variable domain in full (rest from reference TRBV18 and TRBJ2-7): NAGVMQNPRHLVRRRGQEARLRCSPMKGHSHVYWYRQLPEEGLKFMVYLQKENIIDESGMPKERFSAEFPKEGPSILRIQQVVRGDSAAYFCASSPQWVSYEQYFGPGTRLTVT.

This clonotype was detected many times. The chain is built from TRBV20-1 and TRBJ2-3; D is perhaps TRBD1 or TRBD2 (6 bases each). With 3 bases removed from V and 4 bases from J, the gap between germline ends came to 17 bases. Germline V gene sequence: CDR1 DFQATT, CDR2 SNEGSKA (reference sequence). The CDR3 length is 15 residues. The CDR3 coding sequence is TGCAGTGCTAGGGGGACATCTAGCGCAGCAGATACGCAGTATTTT. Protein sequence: CSARGTSSAADTQYF.

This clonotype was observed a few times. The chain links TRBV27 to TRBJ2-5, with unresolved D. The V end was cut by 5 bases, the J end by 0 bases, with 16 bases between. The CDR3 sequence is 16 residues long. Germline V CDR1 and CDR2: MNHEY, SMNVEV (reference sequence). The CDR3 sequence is CASSSDGHMYQETQYF. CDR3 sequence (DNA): TGTGCCAGCAGTAGCGACGGCCATATGTACCAAGAGACCCAGTACTTC.

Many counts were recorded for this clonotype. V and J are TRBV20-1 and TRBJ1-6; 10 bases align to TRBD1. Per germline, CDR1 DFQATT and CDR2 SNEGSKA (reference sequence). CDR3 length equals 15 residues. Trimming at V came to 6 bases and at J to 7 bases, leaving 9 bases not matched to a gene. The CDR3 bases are TGCAGTGCCAGGCCTGGACAGGGGGTGAATTCACCCCTCCACTTT. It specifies CSARPGQGVNSPLHF.

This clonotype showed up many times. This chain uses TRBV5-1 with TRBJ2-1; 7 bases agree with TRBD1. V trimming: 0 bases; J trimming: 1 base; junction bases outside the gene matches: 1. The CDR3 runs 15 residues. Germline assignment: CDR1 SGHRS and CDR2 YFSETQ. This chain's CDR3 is CASSLGQGSYNEQFF. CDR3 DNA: TGCGCCAGCAGCTTGGGACAGGGATCCTACAATGAGCAGTTCTTC. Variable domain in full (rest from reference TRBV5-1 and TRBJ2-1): KAGVTQTPRYLIKTRGQQVTLSCSPISGHRSVSWYQQTPGQGLQFLFEYFSETQRNKGNFPGRFSGRQFSNSRSEMNVSTLELGDSALYLCASSLGQGSYNEQFFGPGTRLTVL.

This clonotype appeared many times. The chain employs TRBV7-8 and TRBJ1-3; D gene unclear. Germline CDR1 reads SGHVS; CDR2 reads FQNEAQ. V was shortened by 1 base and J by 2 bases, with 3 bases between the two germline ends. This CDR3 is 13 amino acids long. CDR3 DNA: TGTGCCAGCAGCTTAGTGCCTGGAAACACCATATATTTT. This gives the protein CASSLVPGNTIYF.